Each of the 30 T cell receptor beta chains below was sequenced from the same sample in a study of cytomegalovirus exposure and HLA in healthy donors. PCR involved 60 Vbeta and 13 Jbeta primers. TCRdb's copy holds only in-frame clones and misses some; the assay was immunoSEQ multiplex PCR. The data show some 150,000 clones, about 64% seen once. The sequenced material came from PBMCs. The receptors stem from a woman aged 40 to 49 in good health and CMV-seronegative.

Notes on this clone: Other DNA sequences in the same sample also yield this CDR3. The CDR3, as DNA: TGTGCCAGCAGCTCCCGGACAGCCCAAGAGACCCAGTACTTC. Translating it yields CASSSRTAQETQYF. The chain recombines TRBV9 with TRBJ2-5; tentatively, D is TRBD1 (6 bases). The CDR3 has 14 residues. CDR1 is SGDLS, CDR2 YYNGEE, per germline. Trimming shortened V by 4 bases and J by 1 base, and 11 bases separated the two germline ends. Full variable domain (outside the CDR3, taken from reference TRBV9 and TRBJ2-5): DSGVTQTPKHLITATGQRVTLRCSPRSGDLSVYWYQQSLDQGLQFLIQYYNGEERAKGNILERFSAQQFPDLHSELNLSSLELGDSALYFCASSSRTAQETQYFGPGTRLLVL.

This rearrangement joins TRBV4-2 to TRBJ2-1; 7 bases are shared with TRBD2. V was pared by 0 bases and J by 1 base, with 3 bases of the junction left unmatched. The CDR3 is made up of 16 amino acids. CDR1 is LGHNA and CDR2 is YNFKEQ in the germline V gene. The CDR3 bases are TGTGCCAGCAGCCAAGAGGAGCGGGGATCCTACAATGAGCAGTTCTTC. Its translation: CASSQEERGSYNEQFF.

This clone was seen a few times. V is TRBV2 and J is TRBJ2-3, with D uncertain. This CDR3 is 14 amino acids long. Deletions cut 6 bases from V and 1 base from J, with 11 bases between. From germline, CDR1 is SNHLY and CDR2 FYNNEI. The CDR3 protein is CASSGLVRTDTQYF. The CDR3 region has the DNA TGTGCCAGCAGCGGCCTAGTCCGCACAGATACGCAGTATTTT.

In its sample, this clone was seen a few times. This rearrangement joins TRBV5-4 to TRBJ2-7; 8 positions match TRBD1. The germline gives CDR1 SGHNT, CDR2 YYREEE (reference sequence). The CDR3 runs 14 residues. Germline trimming cut 4 bases from V and 5 bases from J; bases unmatched to any gene: 8. Written as DNA, the CDR3 is TGTGCCAGCAGCCCCCCGGGACAGGAAGACGAGCAGTACTTC. Its protein is CASSPPGQEDEQYF.

V is TRBV5-1 and J is TRBJ1-1; possibly TRBD1 for D (5 bases). Trimming took 4 bases from V and 2 from J, leaving 15 bases between them. Germline CDR1 reads SGHRS; CDR2 reads YFSETQ. The CDR3 length is 15 residues. In DNA, the CDR3 is TGCGCCAGCAGCCCGGAGGGACCTACAAACACTGAAGCTTTCTTT. It is translated as CASSPEGPTNTEAFF.

The genes are TRBV28 and TRBJ1-1, with D perhaps matching TRBD1 (6 bases). Germline-derived CDR1 and CDR2 are MDHEN and SYDVKM. V shed 7 bases and J shed 9 bases, with 15 bases lying between them. The CDR3 sequence is 12 residues long. This CDR3 is CASIITGSQAFF. The CDR3 DNA is TGTGCCAGCATAATAACAGGGTCACAAGCTTTCTTT.

The rearrangement joins TRBV28 to TRBJ1-5; D is unclear. V shed 7 bases and J shed 1 base, with 11 bases lying between them. The germline CDR1 and CDR2 sequences are MDHEN and SYDVKM. The CDR3 spans 14 residues. CDR3: CASITGGSNQPQHF. The CDR3 DNA sequence: TGTGCCAGCATCACGGGCGGGAGCAATCAGCCCCAGCATTTT.

In this sample, this clone turned up a few times. The chain employs TRBV18 and TRBJ2-4; 14 bases fit TRBD2. Germline lookup yields CDR1 KGHSH and CDR2 LQKENI. The CDR3 covers 16 residues. V shed 4 bases, J shed 4 bases, and the junction held 3 bases outside the gene matches. The CDR3 DNA reads as TGTGCCAGCTCACTCTGGACTAGCGGGGGGAAAAACATTCAGTACTTC. Translated: CASSLWTSGGKNIQYF.

This rearrangement joins TRBV5-1 to TRBJ2-1; 14 bases map to TRBD2. The CDR3 extends over 16 amino acids. J lost 4 bases, V lost 4 bases, and 4 bases had no gene match. Looked up from germline, CDR1 is SGHRS and CDR2 is YFSETQ. The CDR3, as DNA: TGCGCCAGCAGCCGACTAGCGGGGGGGGGATACAATGAGCAGTTCTTC. It is translated as CASSRLAGGGYNEQFF.

The chain has TRBV9 and TRBJ1-1, with 8 bases that match TRBD1. The CDR3 runs 16 residues. Trimming removed 3 bases from V and 4 bases from J; junction bases left unmatched: 11. Per the germline V gene, CDR1 is SGDLS and CDR2 is YYNGEE. The CDR3 coding sequence is TGTGCCAGCAGCGCGGCAGGGGGCGAAAGTGGCACTGAAGCTTTCTTT. Protein product: CASSAAGGESGTEAFF.

This clone was observed a few times. This chain uses TRBV7-3 with TRBJ2-3; D remains ambiguous. This CDR3 spans 14 amino acids. The germline V and J ends were trimmed by 1 base and 4 bases, with 9 bases remaining between them. Germline values: CDR1 SGHTA, CDR2 FQGTGA. The CDR3 DNA reads TGTGCCAGCAGCTTAAACAGTTTCCCAGATACGCAGTATTTT. Its protein is CASSLNSFPDTQYF.

This chain joins TRBV4-2 and TRBJ1-1; 7 positions agree with TRBD1. The CDR3 loop spans 12 amino acids. J gave up 7 bases and V 3 bases, and 2 bases lay outside the gene matches. Looked up from germline, CDR1 is LGHNA and CDR2 is YNFKEQ. DNA of the CDR3: TGTGCCAGCAGCCAGCAGGGGGGTGAAGCTTTCTTT. Its translation is CASSQQGGEAFF.

The V gene is TRBV27, the J gene TRBJ2-1; D might be TRBD1 (6 bases). Per the germline V gene, CDR1 is MNHEY and CDR2 is SMNVEV (reference sequence). The CDR3 loop spans 13 amino acids. Trimming left V 3 bases short and J 8 bases short, with 11 bases between. The DNA for the CDR3 is TGTGCCAGCAGTTTTACAGGGCCCGATGAGCAGTTCTTC. This sequence encodes CASSFTGPDEQFF.

The chain is built from TRBV6-6 and TRBJ1-6, with no clear D. Germline V gives CDR1 MNHNY, CDR2 SVGAGI (reference sequence). The CDR3 is 15 amino acids. V lost 4 bases and J 7 bases, leaving 14 bases between the germline ends. The CDR3 sequence: CASSSSESSNSPLHF. CDR3 nucleotide sequence: TGTGCCAGCAGTTCCTCAGAGTCCTCCAATTCACCCCTCCACTTT.

This clone was picked up a small number of times. This chain uses TRBV6-6 with TRBJ1-1; D is possibly TRBD1 (6 bases). Trimming left V 11 bases short and J 2 bases short, with 12 bases between. The CDR3 loop spans 12 amino acids. The germline CDR1 and CDR2 sequences are MNHNY and SVGAGI (reference sequence). CDR3 region: CALGTSNTEAFF. The CDR3 DNA reads TGTGCCTTAGGGACATCTAACACTGAAGCTTTCTTT.

The table lists this clone with a few counts. The rearrangement uses TRBV7-2 and TRBJ2-5; weak D call: TRBD2 (5 bases). V dropped 1 base and J dropped 1 base, with 16 bases sitting between them. CDR3 size: 17 residues. The germline gives CDR1 SGHTA, CDR2 FQGNSA. CDR3 amino acids: CASSLESLARGQETQYF. The CDR3, as DNA: TGTGCCAGCAGCTTAGAATCCCTAGCTCGGGGCCAAGAGACCCAGTACTTC.

This clone was seen only a few times. The chain joins TRBV6-5 to TRBJ2-7, with TRBD1 matching 8 bases. This CDR3 has 12 amino acids. The V gene's germline CDR1 is MNHEY and CDR2 SVGAGI. The ends lost 5 bases at V and 6 bases at J; junction bases unmatched: 3. The CDR3 here is CASSLGQGEQYF. DNA for the CDR3: TGTGCCAGCAGTCTTGGACAGGGCGAGCAGTACTTC.

The rearrangement uses TRBV10-3 and TRBJ2-1, with 9 bases lining up with TRBD1. The CDR3 spans 13 residues. Trimming removed 8 bases from V and 5 bases from J; junction bases left unmatched: 4. Looked up from germline, CDR1 is ENHRY and CDR2 is SYGVKD. In nucleotides, the CDR3 is TGTGCCATCGGCGACAGGGGGAACAATGAGCAGTTCTTC. Its translation is CAIGDRGNNEQFF.

The V call is TRBV5-1, the J call TRBJ2-1; TRBD1 matches at 12 bases. V was clipped by 2 bases and J by 9 bases; unmatched bases: 6. Germline assignment: CDR1 SGHRS and CDR2 YFSETQ. This CDR3 region has 15 residues. Written as DNA, the CDR3 is TGCGCCAGCAGCTTTGGGACAGGGGGCCAGGTTGAGCAGTTCTTC. It specifies CASSFGTGGQVEQFF.

J is TRBJ2-5 and V is TRBV10-1, with TRBD1 matching 9 bases. The J segment lost 4 bases and the V segment lost 0 bases, leaving 6 bases of the junction unmatched. The CDR3 sequence is 16 residues long. From germline, CDR1 is WNHNN and CDR2 SYGVQD (reference sequence). The CDR3 sequence: CASSESGQGGGETQYF. For the CDR3, the DNA is TGCGCCAGCAGTGAGTCGGGACAGGGTGGGGGAGAGACCCAGTACTTC.

The chain combines TRBV19 with TRBJ2-2, with 8 bases lining up with TRBD2. The V segment lost 5 bases and the J segment 6 bases; nucleotides outside the gene matches: 5. Germline values: CDR1 LNHDA, CDR2 SQIVND (reference sequence). This CDR3 contains 14 residues. The CDR3 here is CASSLGTSSGELFF. CDR3 nucleotides: TGTGCCAGTAGTTTAGGGACTAGTTCCGGGGAGCTGTTTTTT.

The V and J genes are TRBV4-1 and TRBJ2-7, with 8 bases lining up with TRBD2. V lost 2 bases to trimming and J lost 6 bases; unmatched junction nucleotides: 15. The CDR3 is made up of 17 amino acids. The germline V gene encodes CDR1 MGHRA and CDR2 YSYEKL. As DNA, the CDR3 is TGCGCCAGCAGCCAACAAGCGGGGGCCCTAGAACTCGGCGAGCAGTACTTC. Translated: CASSQQAGALELGEQYF.

The chain has TRBV15 and TRBJ1-4; possibly TRBD1 for D (5 bases). CDR1 and CDR2 (germline): LNHNV, YYDKDF (reference sequence). The CDR3 is 15 amino acids. V lost 3 bases and J 8 bases, leaving 16 bases between the germline ends. CDR3 region: CATSRATEGSEKLFF. Written as DNA, the CDR3 is TGTGCCACCAGCAGGGCGACAGAAGGGTCAGAAAAACTGTTTTTT.

This clone was detected once. The chain links TRBV7-2 to TRBJ2-7; D is perhaps TRBD2 (7 bases). The CDR3 runs to 17 residues. Germline CDR1 and CDR2: SGHTA and FQGNSA. Trimming took off 2 bases at V and 0 bases at J, with 17 bases between the two ends. DNA of the CDR3: TGTGCCAGCAGCTTAAGGGGGGGGCACTTGATCTCCTACGAGCAGTACTTC. It encodes CASSLRGGHLISYEQYF.

This clone was observed a few times. This rearrangement joins TRBV5-1 to TRBJ2-3; 12 nucleotides match TRBD2. Per the germline V gene, CDR1 is SGHRS and CDR2 is YFSETQ. Trimming removed 3 bases from V and 6 bases from J; junction bases left unmatched: 5. The CDR3 length is 15 residues. CDR3 in DNA: TGCGCCAGCAGCTCTAGCGGGGGGGCAGGGGATACGCAGTATTTT. Translating gives CASSSSGGAGDTQYF.

This clone has a handful of counts. The chain joins TRBV9 to TRBJ2-7; TRBD1 agrees at 7 bases. The CDR3 consists of 15 residues. Germline CDR1 reads SGDLS; CDR2 reads YYNGEE. Unmatched junction bases numbered 3, after V lost 0 bases and J lost 0 bases. The CDR3 is CASSVGPGGSYEQYF. CDR3 DNA: TGTGCCAGCAGCGTAGGGCCAGGGGGCTCCTACGAGCAGTACTTC.

The chain joins TRBV9 to TRBJ2-3, with D unclear. The CDR3 has 15 amino acids. Looked up from germline, CDR1 is SGDLS and CDR2 is YYNGEE. Trimming removed 0 bases from V and 5 bases from J, with 13 bases in between. The CDR3 reads CASSVGTSRRDTQYF. The CDR3 region has the DNA TGTGCCAGCAGCGTAGGAACCTCAAGGAGAGATACGCAGTATTTT.

CDR3 coding DNA: TGTGCCAGCAGCTTGGCCCTAACAGGGGACCAAGAGACCCAGTACTTC. It encodes CASSLALTGDQETQYF. The V gene is TRBV5-6, the J gene TRBJ2-5; TRBD1 matches at 7 bases. This CDR3 spans 16 amino acids. The V gene's germline CDR1 is SGHDT and CDR2 YYEEEE. V lost 0 bases, J lost 0 bases, and 5 bases stayed unmatched. The full variable domain, with the rest looked up from reference TRBV5-6 and TRBJ2-5, is DAGVTQSPTHLIKTRGQQVTLRCSPKSGHDTVSWYQQALGQGPQFIFQYYEEEERQRGNFPDRFSGHQFPNYSSELNVNALLLGDSALYLCASSLALTGDQETQYFGPGTRLLVL.

V gene TRBV7-9 combines with J gene TRBJ2-7; TRBD2 might be the D (5 bases). Germline CDR1 SEHNR, CDR2 FQNEAQ (reference sequence). V was clipped by 8 bases and J by 6 bases, with 14 bases between them. This CDR3 has 12 amino acids. CDR3 nucleotides: TGTGCCAGCTTTAGCGCATCGGCCGAGCAGTACTTC. Protein sequence: CASFSASAEQYF.

As concerns this clone: A read error may account for a junction end that differs from germline. J is TRBJ2-7 and V is TRBV30; D might be TRBD1 (6 bases). The CDR3 runs 14 residues. From germline, CDR1 is GTSNPN and CDR2 SVGIG (reference sequence). The CDR3 region is CARSVGRGAYEQYF. The DNA of the CDR3 is TGTGCCCGGAGTGTGGGCAGGGGAGCCTACGAGCAGTACTTC.